This passage covers 7 T cell receptor beta chains from one sample sequenced in a study of blood T cell repertoires in COVID-19. TCRdb keeps only in-frame clones here, not all; method: immunoSEQ multiplex PCR. The repertoire has 100,000 or so clones, 80% of them found once; the top ten carry about 12%. Source material: peripheral blood. The source is a woman between 65 and 79 years old with acute or convalescent COVID-19.

The V call is TRBV28, the J call TRBJ2-1; D is undetermined. The V end lost 4 bases, the J end lost 1 base, and 14 bases lay between the germline ends. The germline gives CDR1 MDHEN, CDR2 SYDVKM. CDR3 length equals 16 residues. Here the CDR3 DNA reads TGTGCCAGCAGTTCCCCTTCTGGGCAGTCCTACAATGAGCAGTTCTTC. It encodes CASSSPSGQSYNEQFF.

This clone showed up just once. The J gene is TRBJ2-7, the V gene TRBV11-2, with 7 bases aligning to TRBD1. The CDR3 has 14 amino acids. CDR1 is SGHAT and CDR2 is FQNNGV in the germline V gene. The junction had 6 bases not matched to a gene; V was cut back by 5 bases and J by 2 bases. The CDR3 sequence is CASSGTGTAYEQYF. The CDR3 DNA reads TGTGCCAGCAGCGGTACCGGGACAGCCTACGAGCAGTACTTC.

The CDR3 loop is CASSLGQAIQETQYF. CDR3 nucleotides: TGCGCCAGCAGCCTGGGACAGGCGATCCAAGAGACCCAGTACTTC. The chain has TRBV5-1 and TRBJ2-5, with 8 bases aligning to TRBD1. The CDR3 spans 15 residues. V lost 4 bases to trimming and J lost 1 base; unmatched junction nucleotides: 6. Per the germline V gene, CDR1 is SGHRS and CDR2 is YFSETQ.

V is TRBV27 and J is TRBJ1-2, with a tentative D call TRBD1 (5 bases). V dropped 4 bases and J dropped 4 bases, with 16 bases sitting between them. The CDR3 length is 15 residues. Germline-derived CDR1 and CDR2 are MNHEY and SMNVEV (reference sequence). For the CDR3, the DNA is TGTGCCAGCAGTTGGGATAACGGGGGAATCTATGGCTACACCTTC. It encodes CASSWDNGGIYGYTF.

The rearrangement uses TRBV4-3 and TRBJ1-2, with TRBD1 matching over 9 bases. Per the germline V gene, CDR1 is LGHNA and CDR2 is YSLEER. V shed 4 bases, J shed 7 bases, and the junction held 10 bases outside the gene matches. This CDR3 has 15 residues. The CDR3 DNA reads as TGCGCCAGCAGCCCCCGGGACAGGGATGTTCGTGGCTACACCTTC. This sequence encodes CASSPRDRDVRGYTF.

The chain combines TRBV6-1 with TRBJ1-5; D is ambiguous. Germline CDR1 is MNHNS and CDR2 is SASEGT. The CDR3 spans 15 residues. Trimming stripped 2 bases from V and 6 bases from J, with 14 bases between. The DNA for the CDR3 is TGTGCCAGCAGTGAATCCCCCAACGTCGGTCAGCCCCAGCATTTT. It codes for CASSESPNVGQPQHF.

This chain links TRBV3-1 (or the pseudogene TRBV3-2) with TRBJ2-3, with TRBD2 matching over 10 bases. The germline gives CDR1 LGHDT, CDR2 YNNKEL (reference sequence). The V and J ends lost 3 bases and 5 bases, in that order; junction bases with no gene match: 5. The CDR3 is 15 amino acids. The CDR3 sequence: CASSQNPSGGDTQYF. In DNA form, the CDR3 reads TGTGCCAGCAGCCAGAACCCTAGCGGGGGAGATACGCAGTATTTT.